This T cell receptor (beta chain) was profiled in a study of prognosis after radiotherapy for stage I lung cancer. TCR beta CDR3 was amplified from genomic DNA by two-round multiplex PCR. First-round PCR employed TRBV- and TRBJ-specific primers for each gene. TCRdb passed the multiplex PCR reads through MiXCR, listing each CDR3 protein once. The sample yields about 36,000 distinct CDR3 sequences, under 40% seen once. This clonotype appeared many times. Germline CDR1 and CDR2: DFQATT and SNEGSKA (reference sequence). V lost 1 base to trimming and J lost 3 bases, with 15 bases between them. This CDR3 has 16 amino acids.

The source was PBMCs, collected before or after stereotactic body radiation therapy (not recorded which). The TCR was taken from a donor older than 45 with non-small cell lung cancer. V usage is TRBV20-1 and J usage is TRBJ2-2, with D perhaps TRBD2 (7 bases). The CDR3 nucleotides read TGCAGTGCTAGAGTTGGGCCGCGGGGGCACACCGGGGAGCTGTTTTTT. Protein product: CSARVGPRGHTGELFF.